The rows below give T cell receptor beta chains drawn from one sample of a study of brain T cells in children with intractable seizures. Using immunoSEQ multiplex PCR, the repertoire was profiled, and TCRdb retains in-frame clones only, with some absent. The sample lists under 400,000 clones, approximately 93% seen once, with 4.5% to 7% in the top ten. The sequencing used peripheral blood, collected around 5 months after surgery. The receptor set was obtained from a boy younger than two with tuberous sclerosis and intractable seizures. Each CDR3 is given with its conserved first and last residue. Each record gives: V gene, J gene, CDR3 length, D gene, clone size, CDR3 protein, CDR3 DNA. A D gene is named only where the DNA matches it firmly. Only some rows state a clone size, as once, few, many or a class for expanded clones.

v_gene: TRBV13; j_gene: TRBJ2-4; len: 17; d_gene: .; abundance: once; CDR3aa: CASSLPQTGTAKNIQYF; CDR3nt: TGTGCCAGCAGCTTACCTCAGACAGGAACGGCCAAAAACATTCAGTACTTC
v_gene: TRBV2; j_gene: TRBJ2-2; len: 16; d_gene: .; abundance: .; CDR3aa: CASRSEQLTGTGELFF; CDR3nt: TGTGCCAGCAGGAGTGAACAACTCACGGGCACCGGGGAGCTGTTTTTT
v_gene: TRBV4-1; j_gene: TRBJ1-5; len: 14; d_gene: TRBD1; abundance: few; CDR3aa: CASSPGTGGKPQHF; CDR3nt: TGCGCCAGCAGTCCAGGGACAGGGGGAAAACCCCAGCATTTT
v_gene: TRBV19; j_gene: TRBJ1-4; len: 17; d_gene: .; abundance: .; CDR3aa: CASSMGIMSPPNEKLFF; CDR3nt: TGTGCCAGTAGTATGGGGATAATGAGTCCCCCTAATGAAAAACTGTTTTTT
v_gene: TRBV4-1; j_gene: TRBJ2-6; len: 18; d_gene: .; abundance: once; CDR3aa: CASSLPARLASPANVLTF; CDR3nt: TGCGCCAGCAGCCTCCCAGCCAGATTGGCTTCGCCTGCCAACGTCCTGACTTTC
v_gene: TRBV7-8; j_gene: TRBJ2-7; len: 14; d_gene: .; abundance: .; CDR3aa: CASSLDPGSNEQYF; CDR3nt: TGTGCCAGCAGCTTAGATCCAGGGTCTAACGAGCAGTACTTC
v_gene: TRBV10-3; j_gene: TRBJ1-2; len: 11; d_gene: .; abundance: once; CDR3aa: CASSINYGYTF; CDR3nt: TGTGCCAGTTCTATCAACTATGGCTACACCTTC
v_gene: TRBV29-1; j_gene: TRBJ2-3; len: 14; d_gene: TRBD2; abundance: .; CDR3aa: CSVLGLAGTDTQYF; CDR3nt: TGCAGCGTCCTGGGACTAGCGGGGACAGATACGCAGTATTTT
v_gene: TRBV7-7; j_gene: TRBJ2-5; len: 17; d_gene: .; abundance: .; CDR3aa: CASSLNPGLQGGETQYF; CDR3nt: TGTGCTAGCAGCTTAAACCCGGGACTCCAGGGGGGAGAGACCCAGTACTTC
v_gene: TRBV7-9; j_gene: TRBJ1-4; len: 16; d_gene: .; abundance: .; CDR3aa: CASSQMTVATNEKLFF; CDR3nt: TGTGCCAGCAGCCAAATGACCGTCGCAACTAATGAAAAACTGTTTTTT